What follows are 13 T cell receptor beta chains derived from one specimen sequenced in a study of T cell responses to AZD1222 COVID-19 vaccine. The repertoire was sequenced with immunoSEQ multiplex PCR; TCRdb's copy has only in-frame clones and lacks some. The sample records around 120,000 clones, more than 75% being singletons. Sample: peripheral blood, taken 28 days after the second AZD1222 dose. The source of these receptors is an adult who received the AZD1222 COVID-19 vaccine.

V is TRBV19 and J is TRBJ2-4; TRBD1 aligns across 7 bases. Trimming at V came to 5 bases and at J to 7 bases, leaving 2 bases not matched to a gene. The CDR3 sequence is 12 residues long. Per the germline V gene, CDR1 is LNHDA and CDR2 is SQIVND (reference sequence). CDR3 in amino acids: CASSSTGNIQYF. The CDR3 region has the DNA TGTGCCAGTAGTTCGACAGGGAACATTCAGTACTTC.

This chain uses TRBV10-3 with TRBJ2-5; 8 positions match TRBD2. V lost 4 bases, J lost 3 bases, and 13 bases stayed unmatched. This CDR3 comprises 17 residues. Germline V gene lookup returns CDR1 ENHRY and CDR2 SYGVKD. The CDR3 coding sequence is TGTGCCATCAGTGGCCTAGCGGGTACGGAAGGGGAAGAGACCCAGTACTTC. As protein: CAISGLAGTEGEETQYF.

This clone was recorded only once. CDR3 residues: CASSQDGRGYLETQYF. CDR3 DNA sequence: TGTGCCAGCAGCCAAGATGGCAGGGGGTATTTGGAGACCCAGTACTTC. This sequence joins TRBV14 and TRBJ2-5; TRBD1 aligns across 7 bases. Germline trimming cut 0 bases from V and 5 bases from J; bases unmatched to any gene: 9. Germline V gene lookup returns CDR1 SGHDN and CDR2 FVKESK. The CDR3 covers 16 residues.

The chain has TRBV19 and TRBJ1-1, with D maybe TRBD1 (6 bases). CDR3 length: 15 amino acids. Germline CDR1 is LNHDA and CDR2 is SQIVND (reference sequence). V lost 9 bases to trimming and J lost 3 bases, with 20 bases between them. CDR3 sequence reads: CASRTEALRDTEAFF. CDR3 bases: TGTGCCAGCAGGACAGAGGCTCTGAGGGACACTGAAGCTTTCTTT. Full variable domain (missing parts from reference TRBV19 and TRBJ1-1): DGGITQSPKYLFRKEGQNVTLSCEQNLNHDAMYWYRQDPGQGLRLIYYSQIVNDFQKGDIAEGYSVSREKKESFPLTVTSAQKNPTAFYLCASRTEALRDTEAFFGQGTRLTVV.

The chain combines TRBV3-1 (or the pseudogene TRBV3-2) with TRBJ1-1; D call uncertain. Germline V gene lookup returns CDR1 LGHDT and CDR2 YNNKEL (reference sequence). The V end lost 1 base, the J end lost 0 bases, and 9 bases lay between the germline ends. CDR3 size: 15 residues. This CDR3 is CASSQGPLLNTEAFF. In DNA, the CDR3 is TGTGCCAGCAGCCAAGGACCGCTCTTGAACACTGAAGCTTTCTTT.

The CDR3 region has the DNA TGTGCCACCAGTGAGTCGACAGGGGGCGGTTACGAGCAGTACTTC. It yields the protein CATSESTGGGYEQYF. This chain links TRBV24-1 with TRBJ2-7, with 10 bases fitting TRBD1. The CDR3 runs 15 residues. Germline V gives CDR1 KGHDR, CDR2 SFDVKD. V lost 4 bases and J lost 4; bases outside the gene matches: 6.

The CDR3, as DNA: TGCGCCAGCAGCGGGGGGACAGGGAATCAAGAGACCCAGTACTTC. It translates to CASSGGTGNQETQYF. The chain combines TRBV5-1 with TRBJ2-5, with TRBD1 matching 9 bases. The CDR3 loop spans 15 amino acids. V gave up 4 bases and J gave up 2 bases; unmatched junction bases: 6. The germline V gene has CDR1 SGHRS and CDR2 YFSETQ.

The rearrangement links TRBV4-1 to TRBJ2-7; no definite D call. Trimming removed 0 bases from V and 2 bases from J, with 14 bases in between. There are 16 residues in the CDR3. Per germline, CDR1 MGHRA and CDR2 YSYEKL. CDR3 sequence (DNA): TGCGCCAGCAGCCAAGATATGTATACTGATCCCTACGAGCAGTACTTC. Residues: CASSQDMYTDPYEQYF.

The J gene is TRBJ2-7, the V gene TRBV19; a weak D match, TRBD1 (6 bases). The germline gives CDR1 LNHDA, CDR2 SQIVND (reference sequence). V was trimmed by 4 bases and J by 5 bases, leaving 18 bases between them. This CDR3 has 15 amino acids. The CDR3, as DNA: TGTGCCAGTAGTACCCGACCGACAGGAACCCACGAGCAGTACTTC. It yields the protein CASSTRPTGTHEQYF.

Notes on this clone: The junction shows a germline mismatch at one end, possibly a read error. The genes are TRBV4-2 and TRBJ1-2, with no clear D. This CDR3 comprises 13 residues. The germline V gene encodes CDR1 LGHNA and CDR2 YNFKEQ. The DNA for the CDR3 is TGTGCCAGCAGCCAAGACAACAGTCCCCGTCTGGGCTTC. Its translation is CASSQDNSPRLGF.

The V and J genes are TRBV7-2 and TRBJ2-5; 10 positions agree with TRBD2. Per germline, CDR1 SGHTA and CDR2 FQGNSA. The CDR3 contains 14 residues. Unmatched junction bases numbered 4, after V lost 4 bases and J lost 5 bases. CDR3 sequence (DNA): TGTGCCAGCAGCTCGGGACTAGCGCGGGAGACCCAGTACTTC. Its translation: CASSSGLARETQYF.

The V call is TRBV19, the J call TRBJ1-2; 8 bases map to TRBD1. Looked up from germline, CDR1 is LNHDA and CDR2 is SQIVND (reference sequence). Germline trimming cut 7 bases from V and 5 bases from J; bases unmatched to any gene: 9. This CDR3 has 14 residues. CDR3 residues: CASKASTGVYGYTF. The DNA for the CDR3 is TGTGCCAGTAAAGCGTCGACAGGGGTTTATGGCTACACCTTC.

A note on this clone: The sample holds other DNA sequences that translate to the same CDR3. The J gene is TRBJ1-1, the V gene TRBV11-3; D unresolved. The V gene's germline CDR1 is SGHNT and CDR2 YENEEA. The V end lost 0 bases, the J end lost 5 bases, and 7 bases lay between the germline ends. The CDR3 length is 13 residues. This CDR3 is CASSLDRGTEAFF. The CDR3 nucleotides are TGTGCCAGCAGCTTAGATCGGGGAACTGAAGCTTTCTTT.